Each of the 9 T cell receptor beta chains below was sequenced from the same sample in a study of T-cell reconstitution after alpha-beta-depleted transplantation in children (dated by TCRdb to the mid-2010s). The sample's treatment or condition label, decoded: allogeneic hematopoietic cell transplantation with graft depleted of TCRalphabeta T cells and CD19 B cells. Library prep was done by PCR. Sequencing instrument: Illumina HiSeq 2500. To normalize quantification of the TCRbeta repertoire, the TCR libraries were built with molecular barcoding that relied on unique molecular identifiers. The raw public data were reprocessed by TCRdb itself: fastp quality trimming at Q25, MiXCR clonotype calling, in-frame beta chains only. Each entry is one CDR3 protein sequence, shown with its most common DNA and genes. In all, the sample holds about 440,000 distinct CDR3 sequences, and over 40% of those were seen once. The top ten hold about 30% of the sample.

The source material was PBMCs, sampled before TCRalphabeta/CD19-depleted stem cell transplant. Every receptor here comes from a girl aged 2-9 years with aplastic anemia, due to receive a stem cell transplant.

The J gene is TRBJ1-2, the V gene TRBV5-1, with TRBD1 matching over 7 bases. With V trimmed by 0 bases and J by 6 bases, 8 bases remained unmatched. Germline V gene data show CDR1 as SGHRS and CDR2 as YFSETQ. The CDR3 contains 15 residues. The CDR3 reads CASSLAAGGINGYTF. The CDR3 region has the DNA TGCGCCAGCAGCTTGGCCGCAGGGGGTATAAATGGCTACACCTTC.

CDR3 protein: CASSLEASGYYEQYF. The DNA of the CDR3 is TGTGCCAGCAGCTTAGAGGCTAGCGGATACTACGAGCAGTACTTC. The gene calls are TRBV7-2 and TRBJ2-7; TRBD2 matches 7 bases. This CDR3 has 15 amino acids. CDR1 and CDR2 from the germline V gene are SGHTA and FQGNSA. V lost 1 base, J lost 3 bases, and 6 bases stayed unmatched. Full variable domain (missing parts from reference TRBV7-2 and TRBJ2-7): GAGVSQSPSNKVTEKGKDVELRCDPISGHTALYWYRQSLGQGLEFLIYFQGNSAPDKSGLPSDRFSAERTGGSVSTLTIQRTQQEDSAVYLCASSLEASGYYEQYFGPGTRLTVT.

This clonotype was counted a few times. Written as DNA, the CDR3 is TGTGCCAGCAGCCAAGATGGCCGGAAGTTTGGGACAGATAGCAATCAGCCCCAGCATTTT. Protein: CASSQDGRKFGTDSNQPQHF. The chain joins TRBV4-2 to TRBJ1-5; 7 bases are a match to TRBD1. The CDR3 sequence is 20 residues long. Trimming cost V 0 bases and J 0 bases; bases outside gene matches: 14. Germline V gene lookup returns CDR1 LGHNA and CDR2 YNFKEQ.

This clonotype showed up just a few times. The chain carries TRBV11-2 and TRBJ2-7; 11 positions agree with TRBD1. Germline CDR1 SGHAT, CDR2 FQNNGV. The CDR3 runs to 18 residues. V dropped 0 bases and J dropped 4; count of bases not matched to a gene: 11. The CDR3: CASSLEAPGQGAVYEQYF. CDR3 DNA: TGTGCCAGCAGCTTAGAGGCCCCCGGACAGGGGGCTGTGTACGAGCAGTACTTC.

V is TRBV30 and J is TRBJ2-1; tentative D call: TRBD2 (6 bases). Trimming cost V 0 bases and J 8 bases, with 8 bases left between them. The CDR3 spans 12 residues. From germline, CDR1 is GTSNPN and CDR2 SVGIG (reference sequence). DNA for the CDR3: TGTGCCTGGAGTGTGGGGGGTTATGAGCAGTTCTTC. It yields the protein CAWSVGGYEQFF.

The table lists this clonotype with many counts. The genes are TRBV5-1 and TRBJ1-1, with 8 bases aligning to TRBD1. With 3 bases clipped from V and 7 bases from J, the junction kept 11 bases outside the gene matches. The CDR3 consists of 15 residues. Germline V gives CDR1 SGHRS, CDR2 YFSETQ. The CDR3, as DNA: TGCGCCAGCAGCTCCTCGACAGGGGCCGAGGGTGAAGCTTTCTTT. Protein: CASSSSTGAEGEAFF.

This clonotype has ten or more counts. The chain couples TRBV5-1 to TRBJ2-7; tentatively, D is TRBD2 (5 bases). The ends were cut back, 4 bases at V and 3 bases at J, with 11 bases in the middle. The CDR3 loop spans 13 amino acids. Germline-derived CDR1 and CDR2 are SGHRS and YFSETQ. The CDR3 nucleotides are TGCGCCAGCAGCAAAGACTACCGCTACGAGCAGTACTTC. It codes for CASSKDYRYEQYF.

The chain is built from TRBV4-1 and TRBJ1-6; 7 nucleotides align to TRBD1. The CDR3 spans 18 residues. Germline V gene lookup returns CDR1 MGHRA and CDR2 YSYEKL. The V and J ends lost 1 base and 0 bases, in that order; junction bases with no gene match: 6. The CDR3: CASSQGVYRGSYNSPLHF. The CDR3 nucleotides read TGCGCCAGCAGCCAAGGAGTCTACAGGGGCTCCTATAATTCACCCCTCCACTTT.

Written as DNA, the CDR3 is TGTGCCTGGAGTGTTCCTAGCGGGGCAAGCACAGATACGCAGTATTTT. Translating gives CAWSVPSGASTDTQYF. V is TRBV30 and J is TRBJ2-3; 9 bases are shared with TRBD2. Germline V gene data show CDR1 as GTSNPN and CDR2 as SVGIG (reference sequence). V lost 0 bases to trimming and J lost 0 bases; unmatched junction nucleotides: 4. This CDR3 region has 16 residues.